A selection of T cell receptor beta chains follows, all from one sample in a study of graft-versus-host responses after intestinal transplantation. The data were produced by immunoSEQ multiplex PCR, yet TCRdb's version contains in-frame clones alone and is incomplete. Among 95,000 to 150,000 clones listed, approximately 95% were seen once. These receptors are not linked to any known antigen. The sequencing here drew on unstimulated CD8+ T cells sorted from spleen or lymph node cells, taken before intestinal transplant. These receptors originate from a human donor who received an intestinal transplant. Both conserved end residues are part of each CDR3. Fields, in order: D gene, J gene, V gene, clone size, CDR3 protein, CDR3 DNA. D genes are given only for firm matches. Clone size, where shown, is once, few, many, or a class for clones that have expanded.

TRBD2	TRBJ2-3	TRBV30	-	CAWTLAGFTDTQYF	TGTGCCTGGACCTTAGCGGGCTTCACAGATACGCAGTATTTT
TRBD2	TRBJ2-7	TRBV4-3	-	CASSRRLAGGRREQYF	TGCGCCAGCAGCCGCCGACTAGCGGGAGGGCGGAGGGAGCAGTACTTC
-	TRBJ2-1	TRBV7-7	-	CASSRDAYNEQFF	TGTGCCAGCAGCCGAGACGCCTACAATGAGCAGTTCTTC
TRBD2	TRBJ2-3	TRBV6-4	once	CASSDLAGGTDTQYF	TGTGCCAGCAGTGATCTAGCGGGGGGCACAGATACGCAGTATTTT
TRBD1	TRBJ2-7	TRBV2	-	CASKGQGHEQYF	TGTGCCAGCAAGGGACAGGGGCACGAGCAGTACTTC
-	TRBJ2-5	TRBV28	-	CASSFHISGVVETQYF	TGTGCCAGCAGTTTTCACATTTCGGGGGTTGTCGAGACCCAGTACTTC
TRBD1	TRBJ2-2	TRBV7-8	-	CASSPGTGDTGELFF	TGTGCCAGCAGCCCGGGGACAGGGGACACCGGGGAGCTGTTTTTT
-	TRBJ2-7	TRBV9	-	CASSPWLEGPYEQYF	TGTGCCAGCAGCCCCTGGCTGGAGGGCCCCTACGAGCAGTACTTC
-	TRBJ2-2	TRBV27	-	CASSLRENTGELFF	TGTGCCAGCAGTTTACGGGAGAACACCGGGGAGCTGTTTTTT
-	TRBJ1-3	TRBV9	-	CASSVEGGSGNTIYF	TGTGCCAGCAGCGTAGAAGGGGGCTCTGGAAACACCATATATTTT
-	TRBJ2-7	TRBV25-1	-	CASSLGHLSEQYF	TGTGCCAGCAGTTTAGGACACCTTTCTGAGCAGTACTTC
TRBD2	TRBJ2-7	TRBV11-2	-	CASSPYGGDYEQYF	TGTGCCAGCAGCCCATACGGGGGGGACTACGAGCAGTACTTC
-	TRBJ2-5	TRBV19	once	CASSIEERSTEKETQYF	TGTGCCAGTAGTATTGAGGAGAGATCGACAGAAAAAGAGACCCAGTACTTC
TRBD1	TRBJ1-1	TRBV9	once	CASSVGQGANTKAFF	TGTGCCAGCAGCGTAGGACAGGGGGCGAACACTAAAGCTTTCTTT
TRBD1	TRBJ1-1	TRBV7-9	-	CASSLGQGANTEAFF	TGTGCCAGCAGCTTAGGACAGGGGGCAAACACTGAAGCTTTCTTT
TRBD2	TRBJ2-2	TRBV9	-	CASSSKAGGLEELFF	TGTGCCAGCAGCTCGAAAGCGGGAGGTTTGGAGGAGCTGTTTTTT
-	TRBJ2-1	TRBV4-1	-	CASSQEADGWYNEQFF	TGCGCCAGCAGCCAAGAAGCCGACGGGTGGTACAATGAGCAGTTCTTC
TRBD1	TRBJ1-1	TRBV29-1	-	CSVDLTGTFEAFF	TGCAGCGTTGATTTGACAGGGACATTTGAAGCTTTCTTT
-	TRBJ2-2	TRBV11-2	-	CASSLVGRDPGELFF	TGTGCCAGCAGCTTAGTTGGCAGGGACCCCGGGGAGCTGTTTTTT
-	TRBJ2-1	TRBV27	-	CASAPSYNEQFF	TGTGCCAGCGCGCCTTCCTACAATGAGCAGTTCTTC
-	TRBJ2-7	TRBV29-1	-	CSVGTISYEQYF	TGCAGCGTTGGGACAATCTCCTACGAGCAGTACTTC
-	TRBJ2-7	TRBV5-1	few	CASSLGGPGDEQYF	TGCGCCAGCAGCTTGGGGGGCCCGGGGGACGAGCAGTACTTC
-	TRBJ1-5	TRBV2	-	CASSEEGTPEPQHF	TGTGCCAGCAGCGAAGAGGGGACCCCGGAGCCCCAGCATTTT
-	TRBJ1-1	TRBV5-1	-	CASSGGTEAFF	TGCGCCAGCAGCGGGGGGACAGAAGCTTTCTTT
-	TRBJ2-7	TRBV7-2	-	CASSFGPDTYEQYF	TGTGCCAGCAGCTTCGGCCCCGACACCTACGAGCAGTACTTC
-	TRBJ1-1	TRBV4-3	-	CASSQAGRPEAFF	TGCGCCAGCAGCCAAGCAGGGAGGCCTGAAGCTTTCTTT
-	TRBJ1-2	TRBV29-1	-	CSAPNDNYGYTF	TGCAGCGCCCCTAACGATAACTATGGCTACACCTTC
-	TRBJ1-3	TRBV28	-	CASSLAGLTGNTIYF	TGTGCCAGCAGTTTAGCAGGGCTTACTGGAAACACCATATATTTT
-	TRBJ2-3	TRBV30	-	CAWNRGDSTDTQYF	TGTGCCTGGAACCGTGGGGACAGCACAGATACGCAGTATTTT
-	TRBJ2-7	TRBV5-1	-	CASSQTGTGSSYEQYF	TGCGCCAGCAGCCAGACCGGGACGGGAAGCTCCTACGAGCAGTACTTC
TRBD2	TRBJ2-5	TRBV12-5	once	CASGGGRDIETQYF	TGTGCTAGTGGTGGCGGGAGGGATATCGAGACCCAGTACTTC
TRBD2	TRBJ2-1	TRBV5-1	-	CASSFSGRPGNEQFF	TGCGCCAGCAGCTTTAGCGGGAGGCCTGGAAATGAGCAGTTCTTC
-	TRBJ2-6	TRBV9	-	CASSNSGANVLTF	TGTGCCAGCAGTAACTCTGGGGCCAACGTCCTGACTTTC
TRBD1	TRBJ2-7	TRBV19	few	CASSSDREGTYEQYF	TGTGCCAGTAGTTCGGACAGGGAAGGCACCTACGAGCAGTACTTC
-	TRBJ2-3	TRBV9	-	CASSVEGSGEDTQYF	TGTGCCAGCAGCGTCGAAGGATCGGGAGAAGATACGCAGTATTTT
-	TRBJ2-3	TRBV5-1	-	CASRIQRFQYF	TGCGCCAGCAGGATTCAGCGGTTCCAGTATTTT
-	TRBJ2-5	TRBV27	-	CASSYQGSWLETQYF	TGTGCCAGCAGCTACCAGGGTAGCTGGCTGGAGACCCAGTACTTC
-	TRBJ2-1	TRBV5-5	-	CASSLLQGNEQFF	TGTGCCAGCAGCTTGTTACAGGGCAATGAGCAGTTCTTC
TRBD2	TRBJ2-1	TRBV19	-	CASSAGAPTSGAYNEQFF	TGTGCCAGTAGTGCAGGGGCCCCGACTAGCGGGGCCTACAATGAGCAGTTCTTC
-	TRBJ2-4	TRBV7-8	-	CASSSQAAKNIQYF	TGTGCCAGCAGCTCTCAGGCGGCCAAAAACATTCAGTACTTC
-	TRBJ1-1	TRBV5-3	-	CARRWSRRWSEAFF	TGTGCCAGAAGGTGGTCTCGTCGGTGGTCGGAAGCTTTCTTT
TRBD2	TRBJ2-7	TRBV7-6	-	CASSYSGSREQYF	TGTGCCAGCAGTTACAGCGGGAGTCGGGAGCAGTACTTC
-	TRBJ2-1	TRBV2	-	CASSEYGGVSYNEQFF	TGTGCCAGCAGTGAATACGGCGGGGTCTCCTACAATGAGCAGTTCTTC
-	TRBJ1-4	TRBV13	-	CASSLRRGANEKLFF	TGTGCCAGCAGCTTACGTCGGGGGGCTAATGAAAAACTGTTTTTT
TRBD1	TRBJ1-3	TRBV28	-	CASGGDRISGNTIYF	TGTGCCAGCGGGGGGGACAGGATCTCTGGAAACACCATATATTTT
TRBD1	TRBJ2-7	TRBV19	-	CASTRTGDHEQYF	TGTGCCAGTACCAGGACAGGGGACCACGAGCAGTACTTC
-	TRBJ2-1	TRBV7-6	-	CASSLEVAANNEQFF	TGTGCCAGCAGCTTAGAAGTAGCGGCAAACAATGAGCAGTTCTTC
TRBD2	TRBJ2-2	TRBV5-1	once	CASSTSTSSGANTGELFF	TGCGCCAGCAGCACCTCAACTTCTAGCGGGGCGAACACCGGGGAGCTGTTTTTT
-	TRBJ2-1	TRBV6-1	-	CATPRGFQINEQFF	TGTGCCACCCCCCGTGGGTTCCAAATCAATGAGCAGTTCTTC
-	TRBJ2-3	TRBV20-1	few	CSASDTQYF	TGCAGTGCCTCGGATACGCAGTATTTT
TRBD1	TRBJ2-1	TRBV29-1	-	CSVDSDRVSSYNEQFF	TGCAGCGTTGATTCGGACAGGGTAAGCTCCTACAATGAGCAGTTCTTC
TRBD1	TRBJ1-1	TRBV7-3	-	CASSLAGGSEAFF	TGTGCCAGCAGCTTAGCAGGGGGGAGTGAAGCTTTCTTT
TRBD1	TRBJ2-7	TRBV4-1	-	CASSQQSGQGTYEQYF	TGCGCCAGCAGCCAACAATCCGGACAGGGGACCTACGAGCAGTACTTC